What follows describes a single T cell receptor beta chain. No antigen is known for it. These data are taken from a study of cytomegalovirus exposure and HLA in healthy donors. V gave up 3 bases and J gave up 6 bases; unmatched junction bases: 9. The CDR3 runs 16 residues. Germline V gene lookup returns CDR1 LGHNA and CDR2 YNFKEQ. The PCR used 60 Vbeta and 13 Jbeta primers. Clones were read by immunoSEQ multiplex PCR, and TCRdb kept only the in-frame ones, dropping some. This sample carries some 100,000 clones, approximately 74% of them seen once, and the ten largest clones take approximately 2%. Findings and caveats of the study: In an earlier analysis, about 87% or about 30%: the productive usage of most TCR beta V segments. Researchers counted around 150 TCR beta chains as cytomegalovirus-associated. CMV serostatus stood as the only immune exposure information on hand.

The chain links TRBV4-2 to TRBJ1-5; 9 bases line up with TRBD1. This receptor was taken from a woman in her forties in good health and CMV-seronegative. Sequenced: PBMCs. In nucleotides, the CDR3 is TGTGCCAGCAGCCATATACAGGGGGCTGAGAGTCAGCCCCAGCATTTT. Protein product: CASSHIQGAESQPQHF.